The TCR beta chain described here comes from a study of cytomegalovirus exposure and HLA in healthy donors. Study findings and constraints: The presence/absence work took it that sequencing depth was about the same across donors. About 87% or about 30% of the time was how often most TCR beta V segments were productive, according to an earlier analysis. The study listed some 160 cytomegalovirus-associated TCR beta chains.

Germline CDR1 reads LNHDA; CDR2 reads SQIVND (reference sequence). CDR3 length: 12 residues. The V and J ends lost 2 bases and 6 bases respectively, with 7 bases between them. The PCR had 60 Vbeta and 13 Jbeta primers. The method was immunoSEQ multiplex PCR; TCRdb's version includes in-frame clones alone and lacks a portion of them. The sample yields roughly 150,000 clones, approximately 80% seen once. Note on this clone: Its matching antigen is unknown.

The TCR was taken from a woman aged 40 to 49 in good health and CMV-seronegative. The chain combines TRBV19 with TRBJ1-1; perhaps TRBD1 as D (5 bases). Sequencing was performed on PBMCs. CDR3 in DNA: TGTGCCAGTAGTATACGGGGGTCTGAAGCTTTCTTT. Translating it yields CASSIRGSEAFF.